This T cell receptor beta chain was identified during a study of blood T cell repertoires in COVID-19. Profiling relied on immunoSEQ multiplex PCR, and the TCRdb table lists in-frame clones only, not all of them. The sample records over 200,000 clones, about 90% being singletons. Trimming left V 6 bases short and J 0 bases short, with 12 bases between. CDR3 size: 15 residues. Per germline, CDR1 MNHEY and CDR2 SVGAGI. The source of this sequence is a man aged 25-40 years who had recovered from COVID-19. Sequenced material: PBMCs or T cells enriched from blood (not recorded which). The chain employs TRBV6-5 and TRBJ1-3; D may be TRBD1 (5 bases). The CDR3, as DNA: TGTGCCAGCAGAAATCAGGGAAACTCTGGAAACACCATATATTTT. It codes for CASRNQGNSGNTIYF.